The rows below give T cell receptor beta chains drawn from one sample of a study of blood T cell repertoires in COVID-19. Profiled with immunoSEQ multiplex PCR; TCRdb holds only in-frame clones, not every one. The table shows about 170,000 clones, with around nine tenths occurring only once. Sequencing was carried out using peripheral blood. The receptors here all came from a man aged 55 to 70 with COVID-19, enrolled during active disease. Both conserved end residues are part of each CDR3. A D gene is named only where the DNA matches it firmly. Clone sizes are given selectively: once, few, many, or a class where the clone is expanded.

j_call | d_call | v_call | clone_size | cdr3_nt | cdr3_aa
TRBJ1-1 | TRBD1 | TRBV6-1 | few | TGTGCCAGCAGTGAAGGGACAGGGAACACTGAAGCTTTCTTT | CASSEGTGNTEAFF
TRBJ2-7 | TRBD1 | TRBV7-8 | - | TGTGCCAGCAGCATGGACAGGGGTTCATGGTGGCAGTACTTC | CASSMDRGSWWQYF
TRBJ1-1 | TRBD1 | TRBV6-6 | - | TGTGCCAGCAGCTCCGGGACAGGGTTGTTCACTGAAGCTTTCTTT | CASSSGTGLFTEAFF
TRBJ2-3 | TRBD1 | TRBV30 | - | TGTGCCTGCTCGCCCTTTAGAGGGGGCAACGCAGATACGCAGTATTTT | CACSPFRGGNADTQYF
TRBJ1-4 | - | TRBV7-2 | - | TGTGCCAGCAGCCCACTACAGGGTACTAATGAAAAACTGTTTTTT | CASSPLQGTNEKLFF
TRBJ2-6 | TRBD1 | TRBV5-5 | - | TGTGCCAGCAGCTTGGTAGGGACAGCGTCTGGGGCCAACGTCCTGACTTTC | CASSLVGTASGANVLTF
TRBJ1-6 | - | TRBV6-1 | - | TGTGCCAGCAGTTATGGAGGCGCCAATTCACCCCTCCACTTT | CASSYGGANSPLHF
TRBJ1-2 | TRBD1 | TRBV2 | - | TGTGCCAGCAGTGGGACAGGACCCTATGGCTACACCTTC | CASSGTGPYGYTF
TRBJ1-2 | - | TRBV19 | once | TGTGCCAGTAGTAGTGGGGCTCCTGGCTACACCTTC | CASSSGAPGYTF
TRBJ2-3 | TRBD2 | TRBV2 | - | TGTGCCAGCAACCTAGCGGGCGTGACAGATACGCAGTATTTT | CASNLAGVTDTQYF
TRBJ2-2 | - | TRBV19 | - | TGTGCCAGTAGTAAGGTAGCGGTCACCGGGGAGCTGTTTTTT | CASSKVAVTGELFF
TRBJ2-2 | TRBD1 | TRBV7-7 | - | TGTGCTAGCAGCCTGTCCCGGGACAGCGTCGGGGAGCTGTTTTTT | CASSLSRDSVGELFF
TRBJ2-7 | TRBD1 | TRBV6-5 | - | TGTGCCAGCACGCTACGGACAGGGGGCGCGGGGGGGCAGTACTTC | CASTLRTGGAGGQYF
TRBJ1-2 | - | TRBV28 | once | TGTGCCAGCAGCTGGGGGCTCGGCTATGGCTACACCTTC | CASSWGLGYGYTF
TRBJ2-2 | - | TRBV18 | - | TGTGCCAGCTCACCAGTACAGGTAGACACCGGGGAGCTGTTTTTT | CASSPVQVDTGELFF
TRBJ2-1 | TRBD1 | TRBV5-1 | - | TGCGCCAGCAGCGAACCGGGACAGGGGCTCGATGAGCAGTTCTTC | CASSEPGQGLDEQFF
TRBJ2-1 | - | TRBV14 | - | TGTGCCAGCAGCCAAGATCACGCTAGAGTCGATGAGCAGTTCTTC | CASSQDHARVDEQFF
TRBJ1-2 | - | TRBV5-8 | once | TGTGCCAGCAGCTTCCGGACAATCGGCTACACCTTC | CASSFRTIGYTF
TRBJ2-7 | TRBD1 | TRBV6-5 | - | TGTGCCAGCAGTTCCCAGGGACAGGCCTACGAGCAGTACTTC | CASSSQGQAYEQYF
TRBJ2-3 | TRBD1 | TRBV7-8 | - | TGTGCCAGCAGCTTAAGAGACAGGGGCGGGGGCACAGATACGCAGTATTTT | CASSLRDRGGGTDTQYF
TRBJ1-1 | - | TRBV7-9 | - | TGTGCCAGCAGCTCCAGTATCGGGACTGAAGCTTTCTTT | CASSSSIGTEAFF
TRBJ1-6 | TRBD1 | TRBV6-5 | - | TGTGCCAGCAGTACCGACAGGGGGGGCAATTCACCCCTCCACTTT | CASSTDRGGNSPLHF
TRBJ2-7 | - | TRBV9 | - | TGTGCCAGCAGCGTGGGCACAGGCACCTACGAGCAGTACTTC | CASSVGTGTYEQYF
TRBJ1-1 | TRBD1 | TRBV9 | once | TGTGCCAGCAGCGCGCAAACAGGGGGAAGTACAAACACTGAAGCTTTCTTT | CASSAQTGGSTNTEAFF
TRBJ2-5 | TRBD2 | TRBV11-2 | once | TGTGCCAGCAGCGGAAGAGTAGCGGGGGGGACGGAGACCCAGTACTTC | CASSGRVAGGTETQYF
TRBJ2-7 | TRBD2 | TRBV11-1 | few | TGTGCCAGCAGCCCTACTAGCGGGGGTTACGAGCAGTACTTC | CASSPTSGGYEQYF
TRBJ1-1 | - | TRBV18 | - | TGTGCCAGCTCACCAGCTTACGGAGCTAACACTGAAGCTTTCTTT | CASSPAYGANTEAFF
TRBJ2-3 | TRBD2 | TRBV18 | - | TGTGCCAGCTCACGGCCAGCGGGGAACACAGATACGCAGTATTTT | CASSRPAGNTDTQYF
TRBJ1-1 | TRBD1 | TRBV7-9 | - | TGTGCCAGCAGACCGTCTGACAGGGGCGCTTTCTTT | CASRPSDRGAFF
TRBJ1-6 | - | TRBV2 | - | TGTGCCAGCAGTGAAGAATATGGGCCGGCGGGGTCACCCCTCCACTTT | CASSEEYGPAGSPLHF
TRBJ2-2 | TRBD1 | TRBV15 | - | TGTGCCACCAGCAGAGAGACAGGGGCCACCGGGGAGCTGTTTTTT | CATSRETGATGELFF
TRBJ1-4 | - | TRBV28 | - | TGTGCCAGCAGCCCGTTGGGCACTCCTGCAACTAATGAAAAACTGTTTTTT | CASSPLGTPATNEKLFF
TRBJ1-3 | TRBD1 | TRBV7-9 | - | TGTGCCAGCAGCCTCGGACAGGGGGTCGGAAACACCATATATTTT | CASSLGQGVGNTIYF
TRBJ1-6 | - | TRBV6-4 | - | TGTGCCAGCAGTGACGCTTGGACAGACAATTCACCCCTCCACTTT | CASSDAWTDNSPLHF
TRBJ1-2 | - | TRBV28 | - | TGTGCCAGCAGTTTAATAAGGGGGTATGGCTACACCTTC | CASSLIRGYGYTF
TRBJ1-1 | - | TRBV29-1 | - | TGCAGCGTTGAGCAGACAGAAGCTTTCTTT | CSVEQTEAFF
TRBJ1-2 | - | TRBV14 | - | TGTGCCAGCAGCTTTAAGACTAGTGGCTACACCTTC | CASSFKTSGYTF
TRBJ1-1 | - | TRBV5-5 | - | TGTGCCAGCAGCTTGGGACAGTCGTCTGAAGCTTTCTTT | CASSLGQSSEAFF
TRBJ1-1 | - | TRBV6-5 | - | TGTGCCAGCAGTCTCGGACAGTTGAACACTGAAGCTTTCTTT | CASSLGQLNTEAFF
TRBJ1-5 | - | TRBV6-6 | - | TGTGCCAGCAGATATCAGGGTTATAGCAATCAGCCCCAGCATTTT | CASRYQGYSNQPQHF
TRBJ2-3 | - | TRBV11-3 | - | TGTGCCAGCAGCTTAGGGACAATCAGCACAGATACGCAGTATTTT | CASSLGTISTDTQYF
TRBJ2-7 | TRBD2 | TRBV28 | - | TGTGCCAGCAGTCGGGAGGGACAATCCTACGAGCAGTACTTC | CASSREGQSYEQYF